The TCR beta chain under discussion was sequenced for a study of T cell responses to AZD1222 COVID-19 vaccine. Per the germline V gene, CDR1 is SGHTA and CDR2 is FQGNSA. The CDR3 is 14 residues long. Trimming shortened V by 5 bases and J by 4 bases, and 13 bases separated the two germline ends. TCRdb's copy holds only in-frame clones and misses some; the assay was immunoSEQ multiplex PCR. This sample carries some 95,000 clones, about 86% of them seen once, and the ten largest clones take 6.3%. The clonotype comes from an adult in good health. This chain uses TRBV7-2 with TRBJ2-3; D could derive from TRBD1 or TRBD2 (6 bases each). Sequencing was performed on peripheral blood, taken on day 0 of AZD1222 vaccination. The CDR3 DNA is TGTGCCAGCAGCGCTAGGAGGGGGTCAGATACGCAGTATTTT. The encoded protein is CASSARRGSDTQYF.